The clone carrying this T cell receptor beta chain was detected a few times. This CDR3 region has 14 residues. Germline values: CDR1 SEHNR, CDR2 FQNEAQ (reference sequence). V was pared by 2 bases and J by 3 bases, with 10 bases between. MiXCR was run by TCRdb on the RT-PCR reads, yielding one entry per CDR3 protein. The table includes around 700,000 distinct CDR3 sequences, 14% detected once. The sequenced sample consisted of memory CD4+ T cells from blood. This chain connects TRBV7-9 to TRBJ1-2; weak D call: TRBD1 (6 bases). This sequence originates from a female donor in good health, serving as a healthy control. The CDR3 region is CASSLQGSDYGYTF. In DNA form, the CDR3 reads TGTGCCAGCAGCTTACAGGGGTCCGACTATGGCTACACCTTC. Filled out from reference TRBV7-9 and TRBJ1-2, the complete variable domain reads DTGVSQNPRHKITKRGQNVTFRCDPISEHNRLYWYRQTLGQGPEFLTYFQNEAQLEKSRLLSDRFSAERPKGSFSTLEIQRTEQGDSAMYLCASSLQGSDYGYTFGSGTRLTVV.